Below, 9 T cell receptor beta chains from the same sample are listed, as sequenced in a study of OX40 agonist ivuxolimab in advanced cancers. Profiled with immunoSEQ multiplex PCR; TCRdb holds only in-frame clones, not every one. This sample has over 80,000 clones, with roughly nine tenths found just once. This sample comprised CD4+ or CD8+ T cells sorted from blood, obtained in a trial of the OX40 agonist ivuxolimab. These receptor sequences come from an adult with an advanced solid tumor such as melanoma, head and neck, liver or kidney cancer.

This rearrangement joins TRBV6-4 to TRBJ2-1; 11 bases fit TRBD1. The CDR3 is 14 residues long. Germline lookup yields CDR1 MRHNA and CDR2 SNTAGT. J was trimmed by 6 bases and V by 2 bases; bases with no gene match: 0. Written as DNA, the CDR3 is TGTGCCAGCAGTGACGGGACAGGGGGCAATGAGCAGTTCTTC. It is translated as CASSDGTGGNEQFF.

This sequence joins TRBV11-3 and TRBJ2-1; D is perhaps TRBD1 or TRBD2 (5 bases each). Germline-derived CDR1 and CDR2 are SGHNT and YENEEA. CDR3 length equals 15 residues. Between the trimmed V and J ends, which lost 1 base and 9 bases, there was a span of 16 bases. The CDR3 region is CASSLVPGTYGEQFF. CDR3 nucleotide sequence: TGTGCCAGCAGCTTAGTTCCCGGGACGTACGGTGAGCAGTTCTTC.

CDR3 residues: CASSLLPNQGAHYGYTF. The CDR3 bases are TGTGCCAGCAGCTTACTGCCAAACCAGGGAGCGCACTATGGCTACACCTTC. This rearrangement joins TRBV7-8 to TRBJ1-2; D may be TRBD1 (5 bases). CDR1 and CDR2 from the germline V gene are SGHVS and FQNEAQ. Trimming left V 2 bases short and J 3 bases short, with 19 bases between. The CDR3 loop spans 17 amino acids. The full variable domain, in which reference TRBV7-8 and TRBJ1-2 provide the parts outside the CDR3, is GAGVSQSPRYKVAKRGQDVALRCDPISGHVSLFWYQQALGQGPEFLTYFQNEAQLDKSGLPSDRFFAERPEGSVSTLKIQRTQQEDSAVYLCASSLLPNQGAHYGYTFGSGTRLTVV.

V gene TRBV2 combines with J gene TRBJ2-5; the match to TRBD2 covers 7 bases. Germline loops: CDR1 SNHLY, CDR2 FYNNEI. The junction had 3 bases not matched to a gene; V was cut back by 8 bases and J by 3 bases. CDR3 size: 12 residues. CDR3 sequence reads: CASGTNEETQYF. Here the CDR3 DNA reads TGTGCCAGCGGGACTAACGAAGAGACCCAGTACTTC. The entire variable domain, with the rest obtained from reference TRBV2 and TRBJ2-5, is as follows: EPEVTQTPSHQVTQMGQEVILRCVPISNHLYFYWYRQILGQKVEFLVSFYNNEISEKSEIFDDQFSVERPDGSNFTLKIRSTKLEDSAMYFCASGTNEETQYFGPGTRLLVL.

CDR3 sequence: CASSLGSLNTEAFF. CDR3 nucleotides: TGTGCCAGCAGCTTGGGCAGCCTGAACACTGAAGCTTTCTTT. The gene calls are TRBV5-6 and TRBJ1-1; the D is unclear. Germline lookup yields CDR1 SGHDT and CDR2 YYEEEE. Trimming took off 0 bases at V and 0 bases at J, with 6 bases between the two ends. This CDR3 spans 14 amino acids.

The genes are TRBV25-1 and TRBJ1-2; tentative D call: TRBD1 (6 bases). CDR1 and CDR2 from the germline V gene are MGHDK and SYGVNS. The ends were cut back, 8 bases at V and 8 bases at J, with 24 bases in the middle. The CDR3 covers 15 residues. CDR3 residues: CASLRPGETPGGYTF. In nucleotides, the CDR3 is TGTGCCAGCCTAAGACCAGGGGAAACACCGGGAGGCTACACCTTC.

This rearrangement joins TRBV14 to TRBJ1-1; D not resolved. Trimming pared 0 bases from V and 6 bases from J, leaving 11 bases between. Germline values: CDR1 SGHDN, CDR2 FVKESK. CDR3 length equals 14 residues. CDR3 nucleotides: TGTGCCAGCAGCCAAGACCCCGGGAGGGCTGAAGCTTTCTTT. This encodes CASSQDPGRAEAFF.

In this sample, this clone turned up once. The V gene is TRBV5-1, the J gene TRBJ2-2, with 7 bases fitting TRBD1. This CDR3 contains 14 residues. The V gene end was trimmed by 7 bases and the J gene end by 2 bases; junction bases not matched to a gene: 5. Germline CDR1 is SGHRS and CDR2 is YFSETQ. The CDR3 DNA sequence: TGCGCCAGCGAAAGACAGGGTAACACCGGGGAGCTGTTTTTT. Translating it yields CASERQGNTGELFF. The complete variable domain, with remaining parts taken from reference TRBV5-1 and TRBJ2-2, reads KAGVTQTPRYLIKTRGQQVTLSCSPISGHRSVSWYQQTPGQGLQFLFEYFSETQRNKGNFPGRFSGRQFSNSRSEMNVSTLELGDSALYLCASERQGNTGELFFGEGSRLTVL.

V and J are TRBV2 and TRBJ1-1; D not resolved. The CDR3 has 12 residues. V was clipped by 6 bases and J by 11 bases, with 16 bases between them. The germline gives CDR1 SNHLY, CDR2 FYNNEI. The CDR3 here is CASRTLPALAFF. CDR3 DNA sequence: TGTGCCAGCAGGACACTACCGGCCTTGGCTTTCTTT.